Sequencing of this TCR beta chain was carried out in a study of cytomegalovirus exposure and HLA in healthy donors. The PCR made use of 60 Vbeta and 13 Jbeta primers. The protocol was immunoSEQ multiplex PCR, while the TCRdb copy is restricted to in-frame clones and leaves out a portion. This table holds approximately 200,000 clones, under 80% found once. The V gene's germline CDR1 is MNHNS and CDR2 SASEGT. With 4 bases removed from V and 1 base from J, the gap between germline ends came to 8 bases. There are 13 residues in the CDR3. Sequencing was done on a sample of PBMCs. The TCR sequence derives from a girl aged 2 to 9 in good health and CMV-seronegative. The chain is built from TRBV6-1 and TRBJ2-7; D not resolved. The DNA for the CDR3 is TGTGCCAGCAGTGCTGCGCATTCCTACGAGCAGTACTTC. This codes for CASSAAHSYEQYF.